This T cell receptor (beta chain) is drawn from a study of shared clonotypes between healthy human individuals. Across the study: CD4 naive and memory got three plates each, CD8 naive two, CD8 memory one.

As regards this clone: Its antigen is still unknown.

Naivety among CD8 cells was defined by CD45RO negativity and positive CCR7 selection, thereby excluding terminally differentiated effector memory CD45RA+ cells. Broader study findings: The study found lower generation probabilities in non-shared clonotypes than in those shared by all four donors.

Per the study methods: For the immunoSEQ data, sequences were junction-only without quality scores, so filtering differed. This table comes from immunoSEQ multiplex PCR, and its TCRdb copy is limited to in-frame clones, with some not included. Clonal size and the V and J genes are those of that table, whereas D and trimming came from the DNA. The table lists fewer than 1 million clones, roughly 96% of them singletons, with around 0.21% in the top ten. V gave up 2 bases and J gave up 4 bases; unmatched junction bases: 3. Germline assignment: CDR1 MNHNS and CDR2 SASEGT. The CDR3 length is 16 residues. The source material was naive CD8+ T cells sorted from blood. This chain uses TRBV6-1 with TRBJ2-2; 11 bases line up with TRBD2. This TCR came from a man under 40 in good health. The CDR3 DNA reads TGTGCCAGCAGTGAAAGACTAGCGGGATTCACCGGGGAGCTGTTTTTT. This sequence encodes CASSERLAGFTGELFF.